This note documents a single T cell receptor (beta chain) sequence. The antigen remains undetermined. This sample's RNA came from whole unsorted tissue. Chemotherapy-naive patients with new lung cancer underwent thoracic surgery in China, August–late 2014. A modified ARM-PCR protocol with three rounds of nested PCR amplified TCRbeta. Using its own MiXCR run on the multiplex PCR reads, TCRdb lists one record per CDR3 protein. The sample contains fewer than 120,000 distinct CDR3 sequences, 75% to 90% of which appear only once. The data belong to a study of tumor and adjacent non-tumor tissue in lung cancer. For the study at large: Patients comprised about a dozen adenocarcinoma, a couple of squamous cell carcinoma and 1 small cell lung cancer.

The CDR3 covers 15 residues. Germline-derived CDR1 and CDR2 are SGHAT and FQNNGV. V was clipped by 0 bases and J by 2 bases, with 11 bases between them. Study-wide points: Tumor tissue had significantly higher TCR diversity than normal lung.

Sequencing input: lung tumor tissue. V gene TRBV11-2 combines with J gene TRBJ2-7; no clear D. The clonotype was recovered from a man between 65 and 85 years old with non-small cell lung cancer. The CDR3 spells CASSLDRGVPYEQYF. The DNA of the CDR3 is TGTGCCAGCAGCTTAGATCGTGGGGTCCCCTACGAGCAGTACTTC.